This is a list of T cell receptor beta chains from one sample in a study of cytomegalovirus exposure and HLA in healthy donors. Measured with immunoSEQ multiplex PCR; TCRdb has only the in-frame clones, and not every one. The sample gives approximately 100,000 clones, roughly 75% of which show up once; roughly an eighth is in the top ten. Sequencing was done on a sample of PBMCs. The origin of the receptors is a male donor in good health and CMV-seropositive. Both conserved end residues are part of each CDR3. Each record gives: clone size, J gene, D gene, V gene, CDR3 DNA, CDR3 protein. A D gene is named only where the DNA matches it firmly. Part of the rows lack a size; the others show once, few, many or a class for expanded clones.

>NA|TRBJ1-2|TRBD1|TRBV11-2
TGTGCCAGCAGACCCGGGACAGGGTTTGAGGGGGGCTACACCTTC
CASRPGTGFEGGYTF
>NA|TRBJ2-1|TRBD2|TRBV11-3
TGTGCCAGCAGCTTACTAGCGGGGGGGCCCAATGAGCAGTTCTTC
CASSLLAGGPNEQFF
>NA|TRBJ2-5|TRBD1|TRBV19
TGTGCCAGTAGTGGGACAGGGAAAGAGACCCAGTACTTC
CASSGTGKETQYF
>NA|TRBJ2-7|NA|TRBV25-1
TGTGCCAGCAGTACTTGGGACACCCACGGTCACGAGCAGTACTTC
CASSTWDTHGHEQYF
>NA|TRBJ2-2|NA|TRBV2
TGTGCCAGCAGTCCCGACGTACCGGGGAACACCGGGGAGCTGTTTTTT
CASSPDVPGNTGELFF
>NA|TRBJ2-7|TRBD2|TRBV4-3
TGCGCCAGCAGCCACCATCCCGGGACTAGCGGCTACGAGCAGTACTTC
CASSHHPGTSGYEQYF
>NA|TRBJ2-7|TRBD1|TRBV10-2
TGCGCCAGCAGATTAGGGGGACAGTCCTACGAGCAGTACTTC
CASRLGGQSYEQYF
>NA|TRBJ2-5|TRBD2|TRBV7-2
TGTGCCAGCAGCCTCGGGACTAGCGGGGGGCAGCTGGTGGCCCAGTACTTC
CASSLGTSGGQLVAQYF
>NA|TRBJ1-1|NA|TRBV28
TGTGCCAGCAGGGGCAACACTGAAGCTTTCTTT
CASRGNTEAFF
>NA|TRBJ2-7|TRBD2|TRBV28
TGTGCCAGCAGTTTATGGACTAGCGGGGGGGCTTCCTACGAGCAGTACTTC
CASSLWTSGGASYEQYF
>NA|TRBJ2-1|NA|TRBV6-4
TGTGCCAGCAGCGCTGGGGGGGGCACCTACAATGAGCAGTTCTTC
CASSAGGGTYNEQFF
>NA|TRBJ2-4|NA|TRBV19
TGTGCCAGTAGTTATGCCGTCGCGTCTCCGGTCGGAAACATTCAGTACTTC
CASSYAVASPVGNIQYF
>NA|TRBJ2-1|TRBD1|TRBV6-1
TGTGCCAGCAGGGGGACAGGGATCTACAATGAGCAGTTCTTC
CASRGTGIYNEQFF
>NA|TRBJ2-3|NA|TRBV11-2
TGTGCCAGCAGCCTCACAGATACGCAGTATTTT
CASSLTDTQYF
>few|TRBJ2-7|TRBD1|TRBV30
TGTGCCTGGAGGTCAGACAGGGGCTACGAGCAGTACTTC
CAWRSDRGYEQYF
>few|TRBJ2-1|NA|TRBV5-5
TGTGCCAGCAGCCAGATAACAGGGATGAATGAGCAGTTCTTC
CASSQITGMNEQFF
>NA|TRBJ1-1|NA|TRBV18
TGTGCCAGCTCACCGCTACTACTTGCGGGCACTGAAGCTTTCTTT
CASSPLLLAGTEAFF
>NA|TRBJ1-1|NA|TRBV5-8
TGTGCCAGCAGCCCCTCAGGGCTCGAAGCTTTCTTT
CASSPSGLEAFF
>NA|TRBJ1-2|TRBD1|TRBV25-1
TGTGCCAGCAGTGAAAGGACAGGGACGGCGGACACCTTC
CASSERTGTADTF
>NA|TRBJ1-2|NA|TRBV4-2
TGTGCCAGCAAACAGAACTATGGCTACACCTTC
CASKQNYGYTF
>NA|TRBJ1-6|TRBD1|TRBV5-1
TGCGCCAGCAGCTCGGACAGGGGGAATTCACCCCTCCACTTT
CASSSDRGNSPLHF
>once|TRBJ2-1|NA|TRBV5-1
TGCGCCAGCAGCTTCACCGGACAGACCTCGTACAATGAGCAGTTCTTC
CASSFTGQTSYNEQFF
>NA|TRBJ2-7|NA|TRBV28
TGTGCCAGCAGTTTAGGACAGTCCTACGAGCAGTACTTC
CASSLGQSYEQYF
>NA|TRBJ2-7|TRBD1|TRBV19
TGTGCCAGTAGTCATTGGACAGGGAGGTCCTACGAGCAGTACTTC
CASSHWTGRSYEQYF
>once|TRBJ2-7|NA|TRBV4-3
TGCGCCAGCAGCCAAGAACAGGCCTACGAGCAGTACTTC
CASSQEQAYEQYF
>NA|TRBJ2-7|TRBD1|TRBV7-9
TGTGCCAGCGGACCGGGACAGGGATTCTACGAGCAGTACTTC
CASGPGQGFYEQYF
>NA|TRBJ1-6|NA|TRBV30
TGCGCCTGGAGTGAACAGGATTCACCCCTCCACTTT
CAWSEQDSPLHF
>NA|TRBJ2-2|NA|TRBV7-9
TGTGCCAGCAGCTCGCAGGGGCCCGGGGAGCTGTTTTTT
CASSSQGPGELFF
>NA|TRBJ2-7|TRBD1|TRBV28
TGTGCCAGCAGTCCTGGACAGGGTAACGCCTACGAGCAGTACTTC
CASSPGQGNAYEQYF
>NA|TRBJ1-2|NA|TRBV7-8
TGTGCCAGCAGCTTAGAATTCGGGGGGCGGACGTTC
CASSLEFGGRTF
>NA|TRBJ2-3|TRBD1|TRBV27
TGTGCCAGCAGACGACAGGGGTTGACAGATACGCAGTATTTT
CASRRQGLTDTQYF
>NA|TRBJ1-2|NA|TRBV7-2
TGTGCCAGCAGCTCCGCGACAGTTGGCTACACCTTC
CASSSATVGYTF
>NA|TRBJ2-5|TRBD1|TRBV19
TGTGCCAGTAGTATACGGCCACAGGGGGTACTCAAAGAGACCCAGTACTTC
CASSIRPQGVLKETQYF
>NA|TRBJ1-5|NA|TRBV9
TGTGCCAGCAGTAGCGACCGAAATCAGCCCCAGCATTTT
CASSSDRNQPQHF
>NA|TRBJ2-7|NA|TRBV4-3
TGCGCCAGCAGCCAAGTGGTCTCGAGGGAGCAGTACTTC
CASSQVVSREQYF
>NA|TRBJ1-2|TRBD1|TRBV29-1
TGCAGCGTTGCTCGGGGACAGGGGGATGGCTACACCTTC
CSVARGQGDGYTF